This is a list of T cell receptor beta chains from one sample in a study of cytomegalovirus exposure and HLA in healthy donors. Method: immunoSEQ multiplex PCR; TCRdb's copy keeps in-frame clones and lacks some. This sample has approximately 180,000 clones, with roughly 77% found just once. Sequenced input: PBMCs. All receptors derive from a woman aged 45-59 years in good health and CMV-seronegative. CDR3s include the opening cysteine and the closing phenylalanine or tryptophan.

v_call	cdr3_aa
TRBV28	CASRQAGGVGTEAFF
TRBV6-1	CASSPGGSTDTQYF
TRBV4-1	CASSQEGRTGGNEKLFF
TRBV5-6	CASSLGRTGRNYGYTF
TRBV28	CASSPLGQGGSEAFF
TRBV18	CASSLGGTMNTEAFF
TRBV19	CASTTPAAGNYGYTF
TRBV30	CAWSSGNTIYF
TRBV28	CASSLYGVGRRGEQYF
TRBV2	CASKDRGRGEAFF
TRBV4-3	CASSQDGRGARNEQFF
TRBV7-2	CASSRNPGTSGKTRETQYF
TRBV4-1	CASSQEPGQWGYTF
TRBV6-1	CASRQLNFIGEQFF
TRBV4-1	CASSQDLNSPLHF
TRBV9	CASSFSLKTGTYNEQFF
TRBV4-2	CASSQGFSNEQFF
TRBV5-1	CASSLASGTGSVQEQYF
TRBV6-5	CASTNPGRSHEQYF
TRBV5-6	CASSLSKDRAGGYTF
TRBV27	CASSPSTGNNSPLHF
TRBV19	CASKLQGSNQPQHF
TRBV7-2	CASSFRGHSYNSPLHF
TRBV6-1	CASPPRPGGGYTF
TRBV7-2	CASSFQGMNTEAFF
TRBV11-1	CASSLGQGLNTEAFF
TRBV10-3	CAIEREVSNEQFF
TRBV5-1	CASSLVGTGVNEQYF
TRBV28	CASSLSFGGQGTRNTIYF
TRBV30	CAWSETRLGVSYNEQFF
TRBV19	CASSIDGQGQLYGYTF
TRBV28	CAARVGGGTNEKLFF
TRBV13	CASSSVWGLAGEGGYEQFF
TRBV19	CASSTTPAPGGTQYF
TRBV4-1	CASSLSNGRGRHSNQPQHF
TRBV7-2	CASSLARSGGTLRTDTQYF
TRBV28	CASCWTANTGELFF
TRBV5-1	CASSSQTGAGNTIYF
TRBV7-9	CASSLVQQNTEAFF
TRBV15	CATSRDGGNTEAFF
TRBV27	CASSLGRGRLSYNEQFF
TRBV9	CASSPTEGRRGGSTEAFF